This TCR beta chain was recorded in a study of blood T cells in healthy people across ages. CDR3 length: 12 amino acids. Broader study findings: Unknown donor CMV status possibly confounded expanded clonotype changes. Naive and antigen-experienced cells could not be conclusively compared, given unsorted PBMCs.

Of note for this clonotype: Its antigen is unidentified. A read error may be the cause here, since a much bigger clone is one base away.

A sample-barcoded 5' primer and a J-beta primer mix were used in a second PCR of about 6 to 12 cycles. A single record per CDR3 protein comes from TCRdb applying MiXCR to the 5' RACE reads. Of around 1.5 million distinct CDR3 sequences listed, almost 35% are singletons. Researchers collected about 9.1 milliliters of peripheral blood from every single donor. The chain employs TRBV12-3 or TRBV12-4 and TRBJ2-7, with D hard to call. With the DNA end fitting TRBJ2-5 better, the J assignment may be wrong. The TCR originated in a woman in her 30s in good health. The sequenced material came from blood. Written as DNA, the CDR3 is TGTGCCAGCAGCTTCGGAACAGAGACCCAGTACTTC. Protein: CASSFGTETQYF.